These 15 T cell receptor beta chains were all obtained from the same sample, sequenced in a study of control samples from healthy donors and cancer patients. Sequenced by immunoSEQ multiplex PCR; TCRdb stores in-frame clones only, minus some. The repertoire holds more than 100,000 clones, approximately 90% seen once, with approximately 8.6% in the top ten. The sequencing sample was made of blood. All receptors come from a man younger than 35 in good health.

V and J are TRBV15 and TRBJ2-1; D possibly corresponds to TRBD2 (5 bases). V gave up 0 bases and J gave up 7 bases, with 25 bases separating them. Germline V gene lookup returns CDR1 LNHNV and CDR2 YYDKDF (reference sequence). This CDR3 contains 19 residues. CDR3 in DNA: TGTGCCACCAGCAGAGATCTCTATATGCGCGGGCAGAAAAATAATGAGCAGTTCTTC. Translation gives CATSRDLYMRGQKNNEQFF.

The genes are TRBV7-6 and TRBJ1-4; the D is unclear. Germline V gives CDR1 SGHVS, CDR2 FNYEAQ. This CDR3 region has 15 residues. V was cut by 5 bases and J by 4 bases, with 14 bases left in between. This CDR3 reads CASSPRGGVNEKLFF. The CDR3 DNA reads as TGTGCCAGCAGCCCCCGGGGAGGAGTTAATGAAAAACTGTTTTTT. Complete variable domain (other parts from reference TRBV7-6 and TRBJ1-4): GAGVSQSPRYKVTKRGQDVALRCDPISGHVSLYWYRQALGQGPEFLTYFNYEAQQDKSGLPNDRFSAERPEGSISTLTIQRTEQRDSAMYRCASSPRGGVNEKLFFGSGTQLSVL.

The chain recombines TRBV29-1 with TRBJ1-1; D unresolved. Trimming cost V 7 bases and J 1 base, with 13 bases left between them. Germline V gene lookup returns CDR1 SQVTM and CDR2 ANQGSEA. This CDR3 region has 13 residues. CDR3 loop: CSARTGKNTEAFF. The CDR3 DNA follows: TGCAGCGCCAGGACGGGAAAGAACACTGAAGCTTTCTTT.

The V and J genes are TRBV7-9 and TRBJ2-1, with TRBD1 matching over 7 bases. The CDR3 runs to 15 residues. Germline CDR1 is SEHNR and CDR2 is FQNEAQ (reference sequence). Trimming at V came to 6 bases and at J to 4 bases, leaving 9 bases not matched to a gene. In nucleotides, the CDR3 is TGTGCCAGCAGACCTCGACAGGGACCGTACAATGAGCAGTTCTTC. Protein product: CASRPRQGPYNEQFF.

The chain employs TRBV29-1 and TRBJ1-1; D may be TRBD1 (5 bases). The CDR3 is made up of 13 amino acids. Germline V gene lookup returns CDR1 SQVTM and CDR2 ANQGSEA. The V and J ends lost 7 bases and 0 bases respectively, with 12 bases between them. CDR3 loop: CSGFRELNTEAFF. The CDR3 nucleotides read TGCAGCGGCTTCAGGGAATTGAACACTGAAGCTTTCTTT.

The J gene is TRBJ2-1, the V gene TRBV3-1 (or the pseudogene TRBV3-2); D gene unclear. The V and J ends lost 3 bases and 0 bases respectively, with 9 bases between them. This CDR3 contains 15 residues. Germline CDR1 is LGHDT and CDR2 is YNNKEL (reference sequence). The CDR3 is CASSQTANSYNEQFF. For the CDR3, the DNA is TGTGCCAGCAGCCAGACCGCCAACTCCTACAATGAGCAGTTCTTC.

The CDR3 coding sequence is TGTGCCAGCAGCTGGGGACTAGCGGGGCACCAAGAGACCCAGTACTTC. It translates to CASSWGLAGHQETQYF. The chain uses TRBV28 and TRBJ2-5; 13 positions agree with TRBD2. The V gene end was trimmed by 6 bases and the J gene end by 0 bases; junction bases not matched to a gene: 4. CDR3 length equals 16 residues. Germline-derived CDR1 and CDR2 are MDHEN and SYDVKM.

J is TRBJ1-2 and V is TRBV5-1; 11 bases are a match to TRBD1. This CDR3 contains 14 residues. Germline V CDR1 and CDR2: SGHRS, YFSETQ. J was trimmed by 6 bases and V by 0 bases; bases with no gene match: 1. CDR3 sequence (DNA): TGCGCCAGCAGCTTGGGGACAGGGGGCCATGGCTACACCTTC. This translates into CASSLGTGGHGYTF.

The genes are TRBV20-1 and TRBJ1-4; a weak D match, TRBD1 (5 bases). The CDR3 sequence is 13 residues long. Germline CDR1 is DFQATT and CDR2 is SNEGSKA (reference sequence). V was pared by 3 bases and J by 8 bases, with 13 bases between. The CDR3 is CSASVGVREKLFF. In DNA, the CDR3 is TGCAGTGCTAGTGTAGGGGTGAGGGAAAAACTGTTTTTT.

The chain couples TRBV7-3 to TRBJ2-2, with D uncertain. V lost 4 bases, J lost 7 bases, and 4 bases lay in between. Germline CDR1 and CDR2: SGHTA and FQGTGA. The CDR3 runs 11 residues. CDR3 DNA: TGTGCCAGCAGCTCTGGCGGGGAGCTGTTTTTT. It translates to CASSSGGELFF.

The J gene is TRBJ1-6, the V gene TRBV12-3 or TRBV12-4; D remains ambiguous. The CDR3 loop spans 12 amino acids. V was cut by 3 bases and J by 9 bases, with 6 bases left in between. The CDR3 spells CASSFMGSPLHF. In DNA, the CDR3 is TGTGCCAGCAGTTTTATGGGTTCACCCCTCCACTTT.

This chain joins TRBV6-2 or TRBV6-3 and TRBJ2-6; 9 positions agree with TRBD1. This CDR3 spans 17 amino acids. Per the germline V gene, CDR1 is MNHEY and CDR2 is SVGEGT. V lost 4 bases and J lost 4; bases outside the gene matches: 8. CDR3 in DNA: TGTGCCAGCAGTTCCGGACAGGGGAGGGCCGGGGCCAACGTCCTGACTTTC. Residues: CASSSGQGRAGANVLTF.

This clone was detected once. This CDR3 reads CASSLANSRGGQYF. For the CDR3, the DNA is TGTGCCAGCAGCTTAGCGAACAGCAGGGGAGGGCAGTACTTC. V and J are TRBV7-2 and TRBJ2-7; possibly TRBD1 or TRBD2 for D (6 bases each). CDR3 length equals 14 residues. V was shortened by 0 bases and J by 9 bases, with 15 bases between the two germline ends. Germline V gives CDR1 SGHTA, CDR2 FQGNSA.

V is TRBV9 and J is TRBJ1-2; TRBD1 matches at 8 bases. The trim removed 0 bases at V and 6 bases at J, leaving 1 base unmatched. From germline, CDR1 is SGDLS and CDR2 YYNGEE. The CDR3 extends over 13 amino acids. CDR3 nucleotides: TGTGCCAGCAGCGTAGGGACAGGGAATGGCTACACCTTC. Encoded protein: CASSVGTGNGYTF.

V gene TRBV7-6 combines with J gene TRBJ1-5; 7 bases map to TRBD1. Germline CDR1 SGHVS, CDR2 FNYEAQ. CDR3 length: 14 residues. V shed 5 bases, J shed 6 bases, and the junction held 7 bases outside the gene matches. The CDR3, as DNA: TGTGCCAGCAGCCCCGACAGGGCCCGTCAGCCCCAGCATTTT. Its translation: CASSPDRARQPQHF.